Following are 13 T cell receptor beta chains from one sample sequenced in a study of blood T cell repertoires in COVID-19 (dated by TCRdb to 2020 to 2021). The library was produced with the immunoSEQ multiplex PCR assay. This is the immuneACCESS table as TCRdb keeps it, with only in-frame sequences that have V and J called. A part of the clones is gone; compared with another copy, unresolved V genes explain less than half, and the rest is unexplained. This sample holds around 300,000 clones; 65% to 90% were observed only once. Together, the top ten hold about an eighth of the sample. Sequencing was carried out using peripheral blood. These receptors were taken from a human donor in a cohort sampled during active COVID-19.

The chain has TRBV5-5 and TRBJ1-4, with 7 bases fitting TRBD1. Germline CDR1 reads SGHKS; CDR2 reads YYEKEE (reference sequence). The J segment lost 8 bases and the V segment lost 5 bases, leaving 12 bases of the junction unmatched. There are 15 residues in the CDR3. The CDR3 here is CASRDSTGRREKLFF. DNA for the CDR3: TGTGCCAGCAGAGATTCGACAGGGCGTCGAGAAAAACTGTTTTTT.

V is TRBV5-1 and J is TRBJ1-3, with D possibly TRBD1 on 6 matching bases. V shed 0 bases and J shed 10 bases, with 14 bases lying between them. In germline, CDR1 is SGHRS, CDR2 YFSETQ. The CDR3 has 14 residues. CDR3 DNA: TGCGCCAGCAGCTTGGAGGCAGGGGTGGGAACCATATATTTT. As protein: CASSLEAGVGTIYF.

The chain has TRBV27 and TRBJ2-7, with 10 bases matching TRBD2. This CDR3 has 13 amino acids. V gave up 6 bases and J gave up 3 bases; unmatched junction bases: 2. Germline assignment: CDR1 MNHEY and CDR2 SMNVEV (reference sequence). CDR3 in amino acids: CASRASGSYEQYF. The CDR3 DNA reads as TGTGCCAGCAGGGCTAGCGGGAGCTACGAGCAGTACTTC.

This chain links TRBV28 with TRBJ2-5; TRBD2 might be the D (6 bases). This CDR3 has 13 residues. Per germline, CDR1 MDHEN and CDR2 SYDVKM. V lost 8 bases, J lost 5 bases, and 15 bases lay in between. CDR3 nucleotides: TGTGCCAGCGGGGGACTTAGAGTGGAGACCCAGTACTTC. Residues: CASGGLRVETQYF. Full variable domain (remainder filled in from reference TRBV28 and TRBJ2-5): DVKVTQSSRYLVKRTGEKVFLECVQDMDHENMFWYRQDPGLGLRLIYFSYDVKMKEKGDIPEGYSVSREKKERFSLILESASTNQTSMYLCASGGLRVETQYFGPGTRLLVL.

The CDR3 DNA reads TGTGCCAGCAGCCGAGGGGACTCACCGTTCGAGCAGTACTTC. This gives the protein CASSRGDSPFEQYF. The V and J genes are TRBV3-1 (or the pseudogene TRBV3-2) and TRBJ2-7, with D possibly being TRBD2 (6 bases). Trimming removed 4 bases from V and 6 bases from J, with 16 bases in between. CDR3 size: 14 residues. The germline V gene has CDR1 LGHDT and CDR2 YNNKEL (reference sequence).

This clone was recorded once. The chain joins TRBV3-1 (or the pseudogene TRBV3-2) to TRBJ1-6; D is unresolved. The CDR3 length is 15 residues. Germline V gene data show CDR1 as LGHDT and CDR2 as YNNKEL (reference sequence). Trimming shortened V by 1 base and J by 6 bases, and 10 bases separated the two germline ends. The DNA of the CDR3 is TGTGCCAGCAGCCAAGGATCAGAAATTAATTCACCCCTCCACTTT. Translating it yields CASSQGSEINSPLHF.

This chain connects TRBV5-1 to TRBJ1-2; 7 bases match TRBD1. The CDR3 runs 13 residues. The J segment lost 6 bases and the V segment lost 2 bases, leaving 4 bases of the junction unmatched. Germline V gives CDR1 SGHRS, CDR2 YFSETQ. The CDR3 nucleotides read TGCGCCAGCAGCTTTAATCAGGGGGATGGCTACACCTTC. Its translation is CASSFNQGDGYTF.

This clone was found once. The CDR3 reads CASRPAGGYEQYF. The DNA for the CDR3 is TGTGCCAGCAGACCAGCGGGAGGATACGAGCAGTACTTC. The V gene is TRBV27, the J gene TRBJ2-7; 9 bases match TRBD2. J lost 4 bases, V lost 6 bases, and 4 bases had no gene match. The CDR3 loop spans 13 amino acids. Germline loops: CDR1 MNHEY, CDR2 SMNVEV (reference sequence).

The chain is built from TRBV6-5 and TRBJ1-3, with D perhaps TRBD1 (6 bases). Germline CDR1 MNHEY, CDR2 SVGAGI. The V end was cut by 1 base, the J end by 1 base, with 8 bases between. This CDR3 has 15 amino acids. The CDR3 bases are TGTGCCAGCAGTTACTATACAGGGTCTGGAAACACCATATATTTT. Translation: CASSYYTGSGNTIYF.

CDR3 bases: TGTGCCATCAGTGAGTCGGAGCAGTCTAATTCACCCCTCCACTTT. Translation: CAISESEQSNSPLHF. The V gene is TRBV10-3, the J gene TRBJ1-6; D call uncertain. The ends were cut back, 0 bases at V and 6 bases at J, with 9 bases in the middle. CDR3 length: 15 residues. Looked up from germline, CDR1 is ENHRY and CDR2 is SYGVKD.

V is TRBV2 and J is TRBJ1-6; D is uncertain. Germline-derived CDR1 and CDR2 are SNHLY and FYNNEI. The CDR3 totals 13 residues. V was cut by 7 bases and J by 3 bases, with 7 bases left in between. This chain's CDR3 is CASTASYNSPLHF. CDR3 coding DNA: TGTGCCAGCACGGCTAGCTATAATTCACCCCTCCACTTT.

This rearrangement joins TRBV2 to TRBJ1-5, with D perhaps matching TRBD1 (6 bases). This CDR3 spans 14 amino acids. Germline V CDR1 and CDR2: SNHLY, FYNNEI. V was cut by 6 bases and J by 4 bases, with 13 bases left in between. The CDR3 coding sequence is TGTGCCAGCAGCTCTAACAGGGCGAATCAGCCCCAGCATTTT. Amino acids: CASSSNRANQPQHF.

The chain is built from TRBV28 and TRBJ1-4; 11 bases agree with TRBD1. The junction had 7 bases not matched to a gene; V was cut back by 3 bases and J by 10 bases. Per germline, CDR1 MDHEN and CDR2 SYDVKM. The CDR3 length is 15 residues. The DNA for the CDR3 is TGTGCCAGCAGTTTCTCGGACAGGGGGCGAGGAAAACTGTTTTTT. Protein: CASSFSDRGRGKLFF.